The next 5 T cell receptor beta chains were all read from a single sample in a study of shared clonotypes between healthy human individuals. TCRdb keeps only in-frame clones here, not all; method: immunoSEQ multiplex PCR. The sample shows approximately 2.5 million clones, around 90% of them seen only once. Sequencing was performed on naive CD4+ T cells sorted from blood. Subset defined: CD45RA+ positively selected. The receptors originated from a man aged 18 to 29 in good health.

This chain links TRBV28 with TRBJ1-2; D is unresolved. The CDR3 is made up of 11 amino acids. Trimming removed 4 bases from V and 7 bases from J, with 7 bases in between. CDR1 and CDR2 (germline): MDHEN, SYDVKM. CDR3 DNA sequence: TGTGCCAGCAGTTCCTCGGGTGGCTACACCTTC. This encodes CASSSSGGYTF.

The CDR3 sequence: CASSSGQDILGTEAFF. The DNA for the CDR3 is TGTGCCAGCAGCTCCGGACAGGACATCCTGGGGACTGAAGCTTTCTTT. This chain links TRBV7-2 with TRBJ1-1, with TRBD1 matching over 7 bases. With V trimmed by 4 bases and J by 5 bases, 13 bases remained unmatched. CDR1 and CDR2 from the germline V gene are SGHTA and FQGNSA. This CDR3 has 16 amino acids.

V gene TRBV4-1 combines with J gene TRBJ2-7; TRBD1 agrees at 7 bases. Looked up from germline, CDR1 is MGHRA and CDR2 is YSYEKL. Trimming cost V 0 bases and J 3 bases; bases outside gene matches: 11. This CDR3 is built from 17 residues. As DNA, the CDR3 is TGCGCCAGCAGCCAAGATCTCGGCAGGGGGAAGTTCTACGAGCAGTACTTC. Translating it yields CASSQDLGRGKFYEQYF.

This clone showed up just once. CDR3 DNA: TGTGCCAGCAGGGGAAATGGAGATGGCTACACCTTC. Residues: CASRGNGDGYTF. The chain carries TRBV2 and TRBJ1-2, with D unresolved. Trimming took 6 bases from V and 6 from J, leaving 11 bases between them. CDR3 length equals 12 residues. Germline CDR1 SNHLY, CDR2 FYNNEI.

The chain couples TRBV28 to TRBJ2-5, with D perhaps TRBD1 or TRBD2 (6 bases each). Germline V lookup: CDR1 MDHEN, CDR2 SYDVKM. This CDR3 contains 15 residues. V shed 6 bases and J shed 5 bases, with 19 bases lying between them. CDR3 nucleotide sequence: TGTGCCAGCAGCTCTCTGGGGGGCGCTAGTGAGACCCAGTACTTC. This sequence encodes CASSSLGGASETQYF.